The clone carrying this TCR beta chain was detected a few times. In the authors' workflow: For nucleated cells, counts were estimated from reference gene primer amplification. Only in-frame clones appear in the TCRdb table, and some are missing; sequencing was by immunoSEQ multiplex PCR. That table supplies the V and J calls and clone size; D and trimming were determined from the DNA. The data hold roughly 170,000 clones, with about 86% observed a single time. The ends were cut back, 1 base at V and 3 bases at J, with 21 bases in the middle. Germline CDR1 is MGHDK and CDR2 is SYGVNS. This CDR3 is 18 amino acids long. The data belong to a study of blood T cell repertoires in COVID-19. Study-wide background: Sites across the United States, Italy and Spain contributed samples from acute and convalescent COVID-19. In each case, the material was cDNA or gDNA derived from T cells, B-cell-depleted T cells, or PBMCs.

This receptor was identified in a man aged 65 to 79 with active or convalescent COVID-19. Sequencing input: peripheral blood. The chain is built from TRBV25-1 and TRBJ1-2, with TRBD1 as a possible D gene (6 bases). Written as DNA, the CDR3 is TGTGCCAGCAGTGAATGGAGAACAGGGAAGGGTTCGGACTATGGCTACACCTTC. The encoded protein is CASSEWRTGKGSDYGYTF.